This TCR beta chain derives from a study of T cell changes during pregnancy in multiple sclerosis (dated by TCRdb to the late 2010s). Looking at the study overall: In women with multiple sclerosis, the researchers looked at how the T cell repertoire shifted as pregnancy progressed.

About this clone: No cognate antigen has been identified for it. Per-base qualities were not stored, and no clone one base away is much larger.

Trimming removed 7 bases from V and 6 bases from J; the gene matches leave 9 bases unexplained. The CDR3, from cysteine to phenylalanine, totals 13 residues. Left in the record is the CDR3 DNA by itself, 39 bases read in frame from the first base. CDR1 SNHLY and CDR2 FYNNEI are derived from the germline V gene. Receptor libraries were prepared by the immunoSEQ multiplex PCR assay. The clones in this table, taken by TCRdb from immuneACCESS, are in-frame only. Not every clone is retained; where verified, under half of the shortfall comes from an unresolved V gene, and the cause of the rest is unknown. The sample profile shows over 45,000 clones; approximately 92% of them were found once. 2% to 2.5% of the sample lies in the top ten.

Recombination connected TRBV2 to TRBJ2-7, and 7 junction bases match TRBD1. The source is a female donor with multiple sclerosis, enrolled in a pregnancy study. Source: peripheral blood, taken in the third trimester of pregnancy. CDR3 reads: CASTTEGASEQYF. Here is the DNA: TGTGCCAGCACCACAGAGGGGGCTAGCGAGCAGTACTTC.